A single sample is the source of the 32 T cell receptor beta chains below, sequenced in a study of human T cells and chemical hapten exposure (dated by TCRdb to the early 2020s). Unfractionated whole blood was collected in Tempus Blood RNA tubes, and total RNA was extracted from that blood. The method behind the library was 5' RACE. The instrument given in TCRdb is Illumina MiSeq. Through fastp at Q25 and MiXCR, TCRdb rebuilt clones from the public reads, retaining in-frame beta chains. Each CDR3 protein appears once, grouped with its most common genes and DNA. The sample includes tens of thousands of distinct CDR3 sequences, with more than 7.5% observed a single time. The ten largest clones capture 2% to 2.5% of the sample. Receptor source: a male donor in good health.

This clonotype was seen many times. The chain carries TRBV7-3 and TRBJ2-2; a weak D match, TRBD1 (6 bases). V lost 8 bases, J lost 7 bases, and 8 bases lay in between. CDR1 SGHTA and CDR2 FQGTGA come from the germline V gene. This CDR3 is 11 amino acids long. The CDR3 DNA is TGTGCCAGCGGGGGCGACGGGGAGCTGTTTTTT. As protein: CASGGDGELFF.

This clonotype was seen only a few times. The genes are TRBV6-5 and TRBJ2-7; 8 nucleotides align to TRBD1. Per the germline V gene, CDR1 is MNHEY and CDR2 is SVGAGI. The CDR3 covers 15 residues. The V segment lost 7 bases and the J segment 4 bases; nucleotides outside the gene matches: 12. CDR3 DNA: TGTGCCAGCACCCCTGGGCAGGGGGCAGGGTACGAGCAGTACTTC. Translation gives CASTPGQGAGYEQYF.

In this sample, this clonotype turned up many times. CDR3 sequence reads: CSARVEDRANQPQHF. For the CDR3, the DNA is TGCAGTGCTAGAGTCGAGGACAGAGCGAATCAGCCCCAGCATTTT. The chain is built from TRBV20-1 and TRBJ1-5; possible D gene TRBD1, 6 bases. The CDR3 runs 15 residues. The V end lost 1 base, the J end lost 4 bases, and 14 bases lay between the germline ends. Germline CDR1 DFQATT, CDR2 SNEGSKA (reference sequence).

This clonotype was counted many times. The CDR3 here is CASSGTGLYEQYF. CDR3 DNA sequence: TGTGCCAGCAGTGGGACAGGGCTCTACGAGCAGTACTTC. The chain is built from TRBV25-1 and TRBJ2-7; 8 nucleotides agree with TRBD1. The V and J ends lost 4 bases and 3 bases, in that order; junction bases with no gene match: 2. The CDR3 loop spans 13 amino acids. Germline loops: CDR1 MGHDK, CDR2 SYGVNS.

This clonotype was seen a few times. V is TRBV29-1 and J is TRBJ1-5; D possibly corresponds to TRBD1 (6 bases). Germline V gives CDR1 SQVTM, CDR2 ANQGSEA. The CDR3 runs to 13 residues. With 6 bases removed from V and 5 bases from J, the gap between germline ends came to 14 bases. CDR3 nucleotide sequence: TGCAGCGTCGCTCAGGGGACCGATCAGCCCCAGCATTTT. The encoded protein is CSVAQGTDQPQHF.

The chain employs TRBV29-1 and TRBJ2-1; 8 nucleotides line up with TRBD2. Germline V gene sequence: CDR1 SQVTM, CDR2 ANQGSEA. V shed 6 bases, J shed 6 bases, and the junction held 7 bases outside the gene matches. The CDR3 is 13 amino acids. The DNA for the CDR3 is TGCAGCGTAGCCGCCGGACTAGCCAATGAGCAGTTCTTC. Amino acid sequence: CSVAAGLANEQFF.

This clonotype was seen at least ten times. A junction end diverges from the germline sequence, so it may reflect a read error. The V and J genes are TRBV20-1 and TRBJ2-1; 9 nucleotides agree with TRBD2. CDR3 length: 14 amino acids. The germline V gene encodes CDR1 DFQATT and CDR2 SNEGSKA (reference sequence). The CDR3 DNA follows: TGCAGTGCCAGAGGTGGGAGCGGGGGGAAGGAGCAGTTCTTC. This sequence encodes CSARGGSGGKEQFF.

Many counts were recorded for this clonotype. The rearrangement uses TRBV10-1 and TRBJ2-5; D ambiguous. V shed 2 bases and J shed 5 bases, with 12 bases lying between them. The CDR3 is 14 residues long. Germline values: CDR1 WNHNN, CDR2 SYGVQD (reference sequence). CDR3 loop: CASSERPGDETQYF. In DNA form, the CDR3 reads TGCGCCAGCAGTGAGCGTCCGGGTGATGAGACCCAGTACTTC.

This clonotype appeared many times. This chain uses TRBV6-4 with TRBJ2-1; the D call may be TRBD1 or TRBD2 (7 bases each). The CDR3 extends over 15 amino acids. Germline CDR1 and CDR2: MRHNA and SNTAGT. Trimming took off 0 bases at V and 4 bases at J, with 10 bases between the two ends. CDR3 sequence: CASSDSQGGYNEQFF. DNA for the CDR3: TGTGCCAGCAGTGACTCTCAGGGGGGGTACAATGAGCAGTTCTTC.

The chain employs TRBV19 and TRBJ2-3; D not certain. V was pared by 3 bases and J by 4 bases, with 11 bases between. The CDR3 is 14 amino acids. Germline assignment: CDR1 LNHDA and CDR2 SQIVND (reference sequence). CDR3 amino acids: CASSIGGIADTQYF. The CDR3 coding sequence is TGTGCCAGTAGTATTGGTGGGATTGCAGATACGCAGTATTTT. The complete variable domain, with remaining parts taken from reference TRBV19 and TRBJ2-3, reads DGGITQSPKYLFRKEGQNVTLSCEQNLNHDAMYWYRQDPGQGLRLIYYSQIVNDFQKGDIAEGYSVSREKKESFPLTVTSAQKNPTAFYLCASSIGGIADTQYFGPGTRLTVL.

There are many counts of this clonotype. The chain carries TRBV20-1 and TRBJ2-3, with D perhaps TRBD2 (7 bases). The CDR3 runs 17 residues. V lost 1 base and J lost 3, with 20 bases in between. The germline V gene has CDR1 DFQATT and CDR2 SNEGSKA (reference sequence). DNA of the CDR3: TGCAGTGCTAGAGTCGAGGAAGGAGGGGGGGCGACAGATACGCAGTATTTT. Its translation: CSARVEEGGGATDTQYF.

This clonotype was recorded many times. V gene TRBV7-9 combines with J gene TRBJ2-3, with D possibly matching TRBD2 (6 bases). Germline CDR1 and CDR2: SEHNR and FQNEAQ (reference sequence). This CDR3 has 17 residues. Trimming removed 0 bases from V and 2 bases from J, with 15 bases in between. The CDR3 DNA reads as TGTGCCAGCAGCTTAGCGTCCAGCGGGCGGTACACAGATACGCAGTATTTT. Its translation: CASSLASSGRYTDTQYF.

There are a few counts of this clonotype. V usage is TRBV19 and J usage is TRBJ2-5, with 9 bases that match TRBD2. V shed 5 bases and J 5 bases; nucleotides not matched to a gene: 9. This CDR3 contains 15 residues. Germline CDR1 and CDR2: LNHDA and SQIVND (reference sequence). CDR3 DNA: TGTGCCAGTAGTGTGACTAGCGGCGCCTTTGAGACCCAGTACTTC. Encoded protein: CASSVTSGAFETQYF.

Ten or more counts support this clonotype. The chain has TRBV12-3 or TRBV12-4 and TRBJ2-3; 9 bases agree with TRBD1. CDR3 size: 14 residues. J lost 3 bases, V lost 11 bases, and 9 bases had no gene match. CDR3 in DNA: TGTGCCGGTTCACAGGGGGCGCGGACAGATACGCAGTATTTT. Protein product: CAGSQGARTDTQYF.

The chain employs TRBV9 and TRBJ2-2; possible D gene TRBD1, 7 bases. The germline V gene encodes CDR1 SGDLS and CDR2 YYNGEE. V was shortened by 4 bases and J by 1 base, with 26 bases between the two germline ends. The CDR3 sequence is 20 residues long. The CDR3 here is CASSITTGAPLAKNTGELFF. The CDR3 nucleotides are TGTGCCAGCAGCATTACTACAGGGGCGCCACTAGCTAAGAACACCGGGGAGCTGTTTTTT.

The chain combines TRBV7-9 with TRBJ2-2; 8 positions match TRBD1. Trimming cost V 5 bases and J 6 bases; bases outside gene matches: 8. Looked up from germline, CDR1 is SEHNR and CDR2 is FQNEAQ (reference sequence). The CDR3 covers 15 residues. In nucleotides, the CDR3 is TGTGCCAGCAGCCGTAAGACAGGGGTCGCCGGGGAGCTGTTTTTT. This encodes CASSRKTGVAGELFF.

At least ten counts were recorded for this clonotype. The chain employs TRBV7-8 and TRBJ2-5; a weak D match, TRBD1 (7 bases). Per the germline V gene, CDR1 is SGHVS and CDR2 is FQNEAQ. V lost 1 base to trimming and J lost 3 bases, with 12 bases between them. The CDR3 sequence is 15 residues long. CDR3 nucleotide sequence: TGTGCCAGCAGCTTAGGGGGGGACAGAAAAGAGACCCAGTACTTC. Translation: CASSLGGDRKETQYF. Complete variable domain (other parts from reference TRBV7-8 and TRBJ2-5): GAGVSQSPRYKVAKRGQDVALRCDPISGHVSLFWYQQALGQGPEFLTYFQNEAQLDKSGLPSDRFFAERPEGSVSTLKIQRTQQEDSAVYLCASSLGGDRKETQYFGPGTRLLVL.

The genes are TRBV20-1 and TRBJ2-5; 15 nucleotides match TRBD2. The V and J ends lost 3 bases and 8 bases, in that order; junction bases with no gene match: 7. In germline, CDR1 is DFQATT, CDR2 SNEGSKA (reference sequence). The CDR3 has 15 amino acids. CDR3 in DNA: TGCAGTGCTAGGTCGGGACTAGCGGGAGGAGTAACCCAGTACTTC. This codes for CSARSGLAGGVTQYF.

The rearrangement uses TRBV13 and TRBJ2-5; 9 bases align to TRBD2. There are 14 residues in the CDR3. Germline CDR1 reads PRHDT; CDR2 reads FYEKMQ (reference sequence). V was clipped by 5 bases and J by 4 bases; unmatched bases: 5. The CDR3 loop is CASSPGLAAETQYF. As DNA, the CDR3 is TGTGCCAGCAGCCCGGGACTAGCTGCAGAGACCCAGTACTTC.

This clonotype has just a few counts. The chain is built from TRBV2 and TRBJ1-1; no reliable D call. The V end was cut by 4 bases, the J end by 5 bases, with 8 bases between. Germline V gene lookup returns CDR1 SNHLY and CDR2 FYNNEI. The CDR3 loop spans 12 amino acids. This CDR3 is CASSAPGTEAFF. Written as DNA, the CDR3 is TGTGCCAGCAGTGCCCCGGGGACTGAAGCTTTCTTT.

This clonotype was counted many times. This chain connects TRBV5-5 to TRBJ2-1, with D possibly TRBD2 on 6 matching bases. In germline, CDR1 is SGHKS, CDR2 YYEKEE (reference sequence). The ends were cut back, 2 bases at V and 7 bases at J, with 19 bases in the middle. The CDR3 consists of 16 residues. CDR3 sequence: CASSLIAGPGMNEQFF. The CDR3 bases are TGTGCCAGCAGCTTAATTGCGGGACCGGGGATGAATGAGCAGTTCTTC.

CDR3 in DNA: TGTGCCAGCGGTTGGAGACAGTATAGCAATCAGCCCCAGCATTTT. Its protein is CASGWRQYSNQPQHF. The V and J genes are TRBV6-2 or TRBV6-3 and TRBJ1-5; D perhaps matches TRBD1 (5 bases). This CDR3 contains 15 residues. Germline V CDR1 and CDR2: MNHEY, SVGEGT. V gave up 8 bases and J gave up 0 bases, with 14 bases separating them.

The genes are TRBV9 and TRBJ2-5; the D gene could be TRBD1 or TRBD2 (5 bases each). V lost 2 bases and J lost 3, with 8 bases in between. The CDR3 runs 13 residues. CDR1 is SGDLS, CDR2 YYNGEE, per germline. The CDR3 protein is CASSVGTEETQYF. As DNA, the CDR3 is TGTGCCAGCAGCGTTGGGACGGAAGAGACCCAGTACTTC.

This clonotype was counted at least ten times. This rearrangement joins TRBV12-3 or TRBV12-4 to TRBJ2-3; TRBD1 agrees at 10 bases. After removal of 5 bases from V and 2 bases from J, the junction contained 4 bases not matched to a gene. The CDR3 extends over 15 amino acids. CDR3: CASSQGQGPTDTQYF. For the CDR3, the DNA is TGTGCCAGCAGTCAGGGACAGGGGCCCACAGATACGCAGTATTTT.

This clonotype was recorded many times. CDR3 sequence reads: CASSEALASQETQYF. CDR3 coding DNA: TGTGCCAGCAGTGAAGCGCTGGCTTCCCAAGAGACCCAGTACTTC. V and J are TRBV2 and TRBJ2-5; D unresolved. This CDR3 contains 15 residues. V shed 0 bases and J shed 1 base, with 9 bases lying between them. Germline assignment: CDR1 SNHLY and CDR2 FYNNEI.

This clonotype was seen many times. The chain employs TRBV6-4 and TRBJ2-1, with no clear D. Trimming pared 3 bases from V and 0 bases from J, leaving 9 bases between. Germline values: CDR1 MRHNA, CDR2 SNTAGT. CDR3 length equals 15 residues. CDR3 sequence: CASSDVFDSYNEQFF. As DNA, the CDR3 is TGTGCCAGCAGTGATGTTTTCGACTCCTACAATGAGCAGTTCTTC.

This clonotype was counted between two and nine times. The genes are TRBV18 and TRBJ2-5; D tentatively reads TRBD1 or TRBD2 (5 bases each). V was cut by 3 bases and J by 5 bases, with 13 bases left in between. The CDR3 covers 14 residues. CDR1 KGHSH and CDR2 LQKENI come from the germline V gene. The CDR3 coding sequence is TGTGCCAGCTCACCCCGCAGGGAGCTTGAGACCCAGTACTTC. This codes for CASSPRRELETQYF.

This clonotype was picked up many times. The chain recombines TRBV12-3 or TRBV12-4 with TRBJ1-5; perhaps TRBD1 as D (6 bases). V lost 4 bases and J 0 bases, leaving 16 bases between the germline ends. The CDR3 length is 17 residues. The CDR3 is CASSSGHLGNSNQPQHF. CDR3 DNA: TGTGCCAGCAGTTCGGGACACTTAGGGAATAGCAATCAGCCCCAGCATTTT.

The table lists this clonotype with a few counts. The chain employs TRBV19 and TRBJ2-7; 14 bases line up with TRBD2. Trimming cost V 3 bases and J 4 bases; bases outside gene matches: 2. The germline V gene encodes CDR1 LNHDA and CDR2 SQIVND (reference sequence). There are 15 residues in the CDR3. The CDR3 DNA is TGTGCCAGTAGTATCGGGACTAGCGGGAGATACGAGCAGTACTTC. It specifies CASSIGTSGRYEQYF.

A word on this clonotype: A much larger clone lies a single base off, so this may be a read error. The chain couples TRBV12-3 or TRBV12-4 to TRBJ1-2; D ambiguous. V was pared by 4 bases and J by 8 bases, with 14 bases between. The CDR3 is 13 amino acids. The CDR3 region is CASSSTASDGYTF. In nucleotides, the CDR3 is TGTGCCAGCAGTTCGACGGCCTCTGACGGCTACACCTTC.

The sample holds many counts of this clonotype. The gene calls are TRBV24-1 and TRBJ2-1; the match to TRBD1 covers 8 bases. The CDR3 consists of 14 residues. Germline CDR1 and CDR2: KGHDR and SFDVKD. The V segment lost 10 bases and the J segment 5 bases; nucleotides outside the gene matches: 9. The CDR3 nucleotides read TGTGCCACTAGCGACAGGGGAGACGACAATGAGCAGTTCTTC. This translates into CATSDRGDDNEQFF.

This clonotype was detected many times. The chain has TRBV27 and TRBJ2-5; either TRBD1 or TRBD2 may fit D (5 bases each). Trimming left V 3 bases short and J 0 bases short, with 8 bases between. The CDR3 extends over 14 amino acids. The germline V gene encodes CDR1 MNHEY and CDR2 SMNVEV (reference sequence). The CDR3 coding sequence is TGTGCCAGCAGTTTCCTGGGGGACCAAGAGACCCAGTACTTC. Its protein product is CASSFLGDQETQYF.